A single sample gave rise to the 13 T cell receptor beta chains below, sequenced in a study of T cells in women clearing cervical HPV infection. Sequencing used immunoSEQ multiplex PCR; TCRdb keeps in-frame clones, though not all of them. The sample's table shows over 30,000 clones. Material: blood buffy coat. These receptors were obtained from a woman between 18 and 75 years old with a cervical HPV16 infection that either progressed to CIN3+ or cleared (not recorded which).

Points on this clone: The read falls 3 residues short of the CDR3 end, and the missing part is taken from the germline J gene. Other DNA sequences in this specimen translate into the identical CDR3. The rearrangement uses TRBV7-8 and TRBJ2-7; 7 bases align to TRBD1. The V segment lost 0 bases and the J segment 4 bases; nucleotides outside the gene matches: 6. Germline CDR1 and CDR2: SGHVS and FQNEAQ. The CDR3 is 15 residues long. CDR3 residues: CASSLARQGSYEQYF. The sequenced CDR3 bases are TGTGCCAGCAGCTTAGCTCGACAGGGCTCTTACGAG.

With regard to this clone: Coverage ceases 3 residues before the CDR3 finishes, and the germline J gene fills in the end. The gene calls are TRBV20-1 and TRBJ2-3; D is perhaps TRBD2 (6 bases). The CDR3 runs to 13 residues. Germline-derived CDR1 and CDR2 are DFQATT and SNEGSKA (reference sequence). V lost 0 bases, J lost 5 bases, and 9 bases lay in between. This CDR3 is CSARELAKDTQYF. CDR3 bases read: TGCAGTGCTAGAGAACTAGCCAAAGATACG.

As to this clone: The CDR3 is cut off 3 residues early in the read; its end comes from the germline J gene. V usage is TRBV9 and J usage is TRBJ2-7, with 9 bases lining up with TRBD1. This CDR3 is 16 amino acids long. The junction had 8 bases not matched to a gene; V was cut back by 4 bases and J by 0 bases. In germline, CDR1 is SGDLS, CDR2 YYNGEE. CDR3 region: CASSSGTGLSSYEQYF. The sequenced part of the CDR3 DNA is TGTGCCAGCAGCTCCGGGACAGGGCTTAGCTCCTACGAG.

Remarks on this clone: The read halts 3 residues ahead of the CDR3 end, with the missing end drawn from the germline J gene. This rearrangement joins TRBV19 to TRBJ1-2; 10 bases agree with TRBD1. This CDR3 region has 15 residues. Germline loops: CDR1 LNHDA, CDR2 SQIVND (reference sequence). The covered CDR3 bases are TGTGCCTCCACCCCCGGGACAGGGGATATAGGAGGC. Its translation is CASTPGTGDIGG. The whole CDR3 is CASTPGTGDIGGYTF. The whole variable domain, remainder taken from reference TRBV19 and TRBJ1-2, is DGGITQSPKYLFRKEGQNVTLSCEQNLNHDAMYWYRQDPGQGLRLIYYSQIVNDFQKGDIAEGYSVSREKKESFPLTVTSAQKNPTAFYLCASTPGTGDIGGYTFGSGTRLTVV.

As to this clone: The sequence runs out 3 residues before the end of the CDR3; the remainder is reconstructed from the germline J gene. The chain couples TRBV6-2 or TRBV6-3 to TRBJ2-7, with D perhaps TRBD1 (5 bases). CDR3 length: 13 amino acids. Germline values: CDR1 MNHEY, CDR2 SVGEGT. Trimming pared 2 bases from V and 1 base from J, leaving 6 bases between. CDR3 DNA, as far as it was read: TGTGCCAGCAGTTACCGGACATCCTACGAG. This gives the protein CASSYRTSYE. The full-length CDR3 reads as CASSYRTSYEQYF.

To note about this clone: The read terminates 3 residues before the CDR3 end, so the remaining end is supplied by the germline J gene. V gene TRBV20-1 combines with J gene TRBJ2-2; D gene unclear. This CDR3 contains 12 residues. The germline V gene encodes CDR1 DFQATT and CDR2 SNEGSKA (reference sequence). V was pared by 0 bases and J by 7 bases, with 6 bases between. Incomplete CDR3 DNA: TGCAGTGCTAGAGAACAGATCGGGGAG. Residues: CSAREQIGE. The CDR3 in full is CSAREQIGELFF.

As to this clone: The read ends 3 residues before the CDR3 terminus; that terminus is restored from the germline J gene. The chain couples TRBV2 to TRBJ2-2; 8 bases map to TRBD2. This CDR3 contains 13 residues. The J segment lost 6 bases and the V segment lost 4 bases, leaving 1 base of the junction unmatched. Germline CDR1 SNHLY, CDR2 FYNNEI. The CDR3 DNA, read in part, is TGTGCCAGCAGTGCCGGGGGGGCCGGGGAG. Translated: CASSAGGAGE. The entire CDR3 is CASSAGGAGELFF.

The CDR3: CASSFAGELFF. Incomplete CDR3 DNA: TGTGCCAGCAGCTTCGCCGGGGAG. The rearrangement uses TRBV5-6 and TRBJ2-2; D is ambiguous. The CDR3 end is not reached by the read, which stops 3 residues before it; the germline J gene fills it in. The CDR3 runs 11 residues. V lost 2 bases, J lost 6 bases, and 2 bases lay in between. Germline loops: CDR1 SGHDT, CDR2 YYEEEE.

CDR3: CASSIGGGRYEQYF. The sequenced CDR3 bases are TGTGCCAGTAGTATTGGGGGGGGGAGGTACGAG. The chain recombines TRBV19 with TRBJ2-7; 7 bases align to TRBD2. The DNA ends 3 residues before the CDR3 does, and the rest of the CDR3 is filled in from the germline J gene. With 3 bases clipped from V and 4 bases from J, the junction kept 6 bases outside the gene matches. Germline values: CDR1 LNHDA, CDR2 SQIVND (reference sequence). There are 14 residues in the CDR3.

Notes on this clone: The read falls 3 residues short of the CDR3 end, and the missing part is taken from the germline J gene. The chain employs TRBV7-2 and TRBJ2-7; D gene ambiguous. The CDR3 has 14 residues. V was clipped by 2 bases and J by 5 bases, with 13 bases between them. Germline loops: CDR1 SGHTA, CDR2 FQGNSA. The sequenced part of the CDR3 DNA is TGTGCCAGCAGCTTACCCAGACAAGGCCACGAG. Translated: CASSLPRQGHE. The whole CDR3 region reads CASSLPRQGHEQYF.

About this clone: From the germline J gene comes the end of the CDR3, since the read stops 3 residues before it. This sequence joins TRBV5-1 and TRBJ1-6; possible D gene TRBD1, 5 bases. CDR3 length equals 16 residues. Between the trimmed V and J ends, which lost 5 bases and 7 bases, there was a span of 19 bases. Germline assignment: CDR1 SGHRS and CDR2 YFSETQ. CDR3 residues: CASRLLAAGPNSPLHF. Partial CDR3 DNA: TGCGCCAGCAGATTATTGGCCGCGGGGCCCAATTCACCC.

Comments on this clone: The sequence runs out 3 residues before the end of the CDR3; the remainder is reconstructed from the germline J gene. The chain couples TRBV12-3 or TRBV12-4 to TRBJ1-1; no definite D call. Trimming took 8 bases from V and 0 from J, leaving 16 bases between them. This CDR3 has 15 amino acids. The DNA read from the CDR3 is TGTGCCAGCGGTTCGCGGGCGGGGATGAACACTGAA. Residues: CASGSRAGMNTE. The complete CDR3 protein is CASGSRAGMNTEAFF.

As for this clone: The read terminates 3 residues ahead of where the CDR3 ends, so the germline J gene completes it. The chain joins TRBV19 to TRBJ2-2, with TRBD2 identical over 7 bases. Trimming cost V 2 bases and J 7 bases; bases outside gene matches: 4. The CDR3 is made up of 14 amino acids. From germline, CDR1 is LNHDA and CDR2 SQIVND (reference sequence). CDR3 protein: CASSIQGGGGELFF. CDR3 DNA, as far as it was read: TGTGCCAGTAGTATACAGGGCGGGGGCGGGGAG.